This T cell receptor (beta chain) came from a study of blood T cell repertoires in COVID-19. Across the whole study: Acute-phase and convalescent COVID-19 samples originated in the United States, Italy and Spain.

The repertoire was sequenced with immunoSEQ multiplex PCR; TCRdb's copy has only in-frame clones and lacks some. The data hold fewer than 50,000 clones, with under 85% observed a single time. The junction had 6 bases not matched to a gene; V was cut back by 7 bases and J by 6 bases. The CDR3 consists of 14 residues. CDR1 KGHSH and CDR2 LQKENI come from the germline V gene. What was sequenced was peripheral blood. The receptor's source is a woman older than 75 with acute or convalescent COVID-19. The V gene is TRBV18, the J gene TRBJ2-1; the match to TRBD1 covers 10 bases. The CDR3 is CASFRTGGVNEQFF. The CDR3 coding sequence is TGTGCCAGCTTCCGGACAGGGGGGGTCAATGAGCAGTTCTTC.